Detailed here is one T cell receptor (beta chain). Its specific antigen is unknown. No much larger clone exists at a distance of one base, and base qualities are not known. These data come from a study of T cell responses to AZD1222 COVID-19 vaccine listed by TCRdb under 2021. About the investigation overall: AZD1222 recipients whose second dose came at about 4 weeks and those whose second dose came at about 12 weeks were combined into one group, since spike-specific TCR depth and breadth did not differ between the two schedules. Enrollment into the trials was organized by age into subgroups of 18-55, 56-69 and 70-plus years, and those subgroups contained about 160, 30 and 59 TCR-sequenced participants, respectively. TCR sequencing covered some 250 trial participants: some 210 given two doses of AZD1222 and about 26 given two doses of MenACWY control vaccine.

What the work shows at the level of the full study, not this receptor alone: Because no day 14 peak-response samples were available, the repertoires could be characterized only after the peak T cell response. The 56-69-year group was small, and its depth increase did not reach significance, likely because of low power. CD4 TCRs associated with the vaccine covered the entire spike protein, and the dominant responses were in regions 160-218 and 743-854. Spike-specific TCR breadth and depth rose significantly after two AZD1222 doses compared with day 0 and with MenACWY recipients. Conclusions about previously exposed vaccinees were limited because only six or seven AZD1222 recipients were SARS-CoV-2 seropositive at baseline. Nearly half of unique spike-specific TCRs reportedly recognized epitopes outside regions mutated in the B.1.351 and B.1.1.7 variants. Participants were mostly white British, with more females than males. The authors suggested clonal diversity may have been underestimated.

Measured from the cysteine to the phenylalanine, the CDR3 is 15 residues long. Just the 45-base CDR3 DNA is kept, in frame starting at base 1. Trimming at the junction amounts to 7 bases on V and 3 bases on J, and the germline ends lie 16 bases apart. CDR1 and CDR2 are read off the germline V gene (reference sequence) as MNHEY and SMNVEV. This specimen's time point label, interpreted: baseline before first vaccination. Samples from vaccinated people were obtained from the UK trials COV001 and COV002, which included a single-blind randomized controlled phase 2/3 trial of AZD1222 (ChAdOx1 nCoV-19) in healthy adults. For TCRbeta chain sequencing, PBMC samples from trial participants were taken at day 0 and at day 28 after the second dose. The CDR3 regions of human TCRbeta chains were analyzed by immunosequencing. The authors' pipeline ran thus. Repertoire TCRs were matched against a reference library of SARS-CoV-2-specific TCRs generated with the MIRA antigen-specificity platform. Breadth was defined as the fraction of unique TCRs that were SARS-CoV-2-associated, and depth was defined as the fraction of total T cells that were SARS-CoV-2-associated. Using the MIRA data, each spike-specific TCR was assigned both to the spike region to which the TCR was reactive and to a CD4 or CD8 class. Log10-transformed breadth and depth values were compared by one-way ANOVA with Sidak's multiple comparisons tests. In TCRdb, the immuneACCESS table is reduced to in-frame sequences with V and J assigned. These tables do not hold every clone; where another copy was compared, an unresolved V gene accounts for under half, and the others remain unexplained. The DNA was the basis for D and trimming; V, J and clone size are from that table. This sample lists roughly 100,000 clones; under 90% were detected once. Around 5.1% of the sample is taken by the ten largest.

Recombination joined TRBV27 with TRBJ1-5, with a tentative D gene TRBD1 over 5 matching bases. Material: peripheral blood, obtained on day 0 of AZD1222 vaccination. This clonotype was obtained from an adult in good health. The DNA sequence follows: TGTGCCAGCACCCCCCGGGGCGGTTACAATCAGCCCCAGCATTTT. Its amino acids are CASTPRGGYNQPQHF.